A single sample gave rise to the 22 T cell receptor beta chains below, sequenced in a study of beta chain features in type 1 diabetes. General study results and limits: In every one of the four CD4+ subsets, TCRB CDR3s were moderately but significantly shorter in Type 1 diabetes patients.

Since all of the isolated RNA was reverse transcribed, expressed TCRB transcripts were what got sequenced. TCRdb's copy holds only in-frame clones and misses some; the assay was immunoSEQ multiplex PCR. The sample has roughly 400,000 clones, roughly 9.8% seen once; the top ten hold roughly 0.6%. Their antigen targets remain unknown. The material sequenced was central memory CD4+ T cells from blood. The receptors derive from a man aged 25 to 40 with type 1 diabetes.

For this clone: The sample has other DNA sequences that encode this CDR3 too. V and J are TRBV25-1 and TRBJ1-5; 7 positions match TRBD1. This CDR3 region has 14 residues. In germline, CDR1 is MGHDK, CDR2 SYGVNS. Germline trimming cut 4 bases from V and 2 bases from J; bases unmatched to any gene: 2. CDR3 protein: CASSGTGGNQPQHF. The DNA for the CDR3 is TGTGCCAGCAGTGGAACAGGGGGCAATCAGCCCCAGCATTTT.

This clone was counted a few times. V gene TRBV2 combines with J gene TRBJ2-7; 8 bases map to TRBD1. V lost 5 bases, J lost 5 bases, and 11 bases stayed unmatched. The V gene's germline CDR1 is SNHLY and CDR2 FYNNEI. The CDR3 sequence is 15 residues long. CDR3 region: CASSRSGTGTHEQYF. The CDR3 DNA is TGTGCCAGCAGTCGTTCCGGGACAGGCACCCACGAGCAGTACTTC.

The table lists this clone with a few counts. This could be a read error, since a much larger clone is one nucleotide away. The chain has TRBV11-1 and TRBJ2-7, with D possibly being TRBD1 (6 bases). V was pared by 6 bases and J by 1 base, with 7 bases between. The germline V gene has CDR1 SGHAT and CDR2 FQDESV (reference sequence). The CDR3 sequence is 12 residues long. CDR3 sequence reads: CASSQGSYEQYF. In DNA form, the CDR3 reads TGTGCCAGCAGTCAGGGGTCCTACGAGCAGTACTTC.

In regard to this clone: This is likely an artifact of a read error, given a far larger clone one base away. CDR3 in amino acids: CASSFFNEQFF. As DNA, the CDR3 is TGTGCCAGCAGCTTTTTCAATGAGCAGTTCTTC. The rearrangement joins TRBV11-1 to TRBJ2-1; D gene uncertain. From germline, CDR1 is SGHAT and CDR2 FQDESV (reference sequence). V lost 3 bases, J lost 6 bases, and 3 bases lay in between. The CDR3 sequence is 11 residues long. Using reference TRBV11-1 and TRBJ2-1 for the parts outside the CDR3, the full variable domain is EAEVAQSPRYKITEKSQAVAFWCDPISGHATLYWYRQILGQGPELLVQFQDESVVDDSQLPKDRFSAERLKGVDSTLKIQPAELGDSAMYLCASSFFNEQFFGPGTRLTVL.

This clone was counted between two and nine times. The chain employs TRBV5-1 and TRBJ1-1, with no clear D. Trimming removed 0 bases at V and 4 bases at J, with 19 bases between. CDR1 is SGHRS and CDR2 is YFSETQ in the germline V gene. The CDR3 is 17 amino acids. In DNA form, the CDR3 reads TGCGCCAGCAGCTTGGTACGCTCCGGGCCAGCGGTCACTGAAGCTTTCTTT. This encodes CASSLVRSGPAVTEAFF.

This clone has a handful of counts. V gene TRBV5-4 combines with J gene TRBJ2-5, with TRBD2 identical over 12 bases. The CDR3 loop spans 15 amino acids. V dropped 4 bases and J dropped 4; count of bases not matched to a gene: 5. Germline CDR1 reads SGHNT; CDR2 reads YYREEE (reference sequence). CDR3 in DNA: TGTGCCAGCAGCCCTACTAGCGGGAGGCGAGAGACCCAGTACTTC. Encoded protein: CASSPTSGRRETQYF. The whole variable domain, filled in from reference TRBV5-4 and TRBJ2-5, reads ETGVTQSPTHLIKTRGQQVTLRCSSQSGHNTVSWYQQALGQGPQFIFQYYREEENGRGNFPPRFSGLQFPNYSSELNVNALELDDSALYLCASSPTSGRRETQYFGPGTRLLVL.

There are a few counts of this clone. This sample also contains other DNA sequences that code for the same CDR3. The chain links TRBV2 to TRBJ2-7, with 7 bases lining up with TRBD1. The junction had 4 bases not matched to a gene; V was cut back by 2 bases and J by 3 bases. The CDR3 extends over 14 amino acids. Germline CDR1 reads SNHLY; CDR2 reads FYNNEI. Here the CDR3 DNA reads TGTGCCAGCAGTGAAAGACAGGGTGGCTACGAGCAGTACTTC. This gives the protein CASSERQGGYEQYF.

V usage is TRBV27 and J usage is TRBJ2-3; D gene uncertain. Between the trimmed V and J ends, which lost 4 bases and 2 bases, there was a span of 7 bases. Germline V gives CDR1 MNHEY, CDR2 SMNVEV (reference sequence). The CDR3 is made up of 13 amino acids. CDR3 DNA: TGTGCCAGCAGTTATGGGGACACAGATACGCAGTATTTT. Translated, it gives CASSYGDTDTQYF.

The gene calls are TRBV5-4 and TRBJ2-5, with 8 bases lining up with TRBD1. V was clipped by 0 bases and J by 1 base; unmatched bases: 5. The CDR3 sequence is 16 residues long. The germline V gene has CDR1 SGHNT and CDR2 YYREEE (reference sequence). Here the CDR3 DNA reads TGTGCCAGCAGCTTGGCCGGGACAGGATCCCAAGAGACCCAGTACTTC. This codes for CASSLAGTGSQETQYF.

This clone was picked up many times. This chain connects TRBV19 to TRBJ1-2; TRBD1 matches 9 bases. The germline gives CDR1 LNHDA, CDR2 SQIVND (reference sequence). Germline trimming cut 6 bases from V and 7 bases from J; bases unmatched to any gene: 9. CDR3 length: 14 residues. Here the CDR3 DNA reads TGTGCCAGTAGATCGACGACAGGGGGACGTGGCTACACCTTC. Translation gives CASRSTTGGRGYTF. Looking up the rest from reference TRBV19 and TRBJ1-2 gives the full variable domain: DGGITQSPKYLFRKEGQNVTLSCEQNLNHDAMYWYRQDPGQGLRLIYYSQIVNDFQKGDIAEGYSVSREKKESFPLTVTSAQKNPTAFYLCASRSTTGGRGYTFGSGTRLTVV.

This clone occurred many times. This CDR3 is also generated by other DNA sequences in the sample. The chain couples TRBV19 to TRBJ2-1; D might be TRBD1 or TRBD2, each matching 5 bases. Germline CDR1 is LNHDA and CDR2 is SQIVND (reference sequence). The V end lost 10 bases, the J end lost 6 bases, and 19 bases lay between the germline ends. The CDR3 has 14 amino acids. CDR3 coding DNA: TGTGCCACGACAGAGGGGTTTGCACCCAATGAGCAGTTCTTC. This gives the protein CATTEGFAPNEQFF.

Only a few counts were recorded for this clone. CDR3 sequence reads: CASNGGPSTDTQYF. The CDR3 nucleotides read TGTGCCAGTAATGGGGGGCCTAGCACAGATACGCAGTATTTT. The chain combines TRBV19 with TRBJ2-3, with D perhaps matching TRBD1 or TRBD2 (6 bases each). Trimming cost V 7 bases and J 0 bases, with 11 bases left between them. Germline assignment: CDR1 LNHDA and CDR2 SQIVND (reference sequence). CDR3 length: 14 amino acids.

The chain links TRBV11-3 to TRBJ2-7; TRBD2 might be the D (5 bases). V lost 8 bases, J lost 4 bases, and 12 bases lay in between. In germline, CDR1 is SGHNT, CDR2 YENEEA. The CDR3 has 12 residues. This chain's CDR3 is CASGRRFYEQYF. In DNA form, the CDR3 reads TGTGCCAGCGGACGGAGGTTTTACGAGCAGTACTTC.

The V call is TRBV29-1, the J call TRBJ2-5; 7 bases align to TRBD2. Germline-derived CDR1 and CDR2 are SQVTM and ANQGSEA. Losses at the gene ends were 3 bases for V and 5 bases for J; bases not matched to a gene: 3. The CDR3 is 12 amino acids. The CDR3 DNA reads TGCAGCGTTGACCAGGGAGGGGAGACCCAGTACTTC. Translated: CSVDQGGETQYF. Complete variable domain (other parts from reference TRBV29-1 and TRBJ2-5): SAVISQKPSRDICQRGTSLTIQCQVDSQVTMMFWYRQQPGQSLTLIATANQGSEATYESGFVIDKFPISRPNLTFSTLTVSNMSPEDSSIYLCSVDQGGETQYFGPGTRLLVL.

This clone was seen a few times. The chain employs TRBV7-2 and TRBJ2-2; D may match TRBD1 or TRBD2 (7 bases each). Germline CDR1 is SGHTA and CDR2 is FQGNSA. The CDR3 spans 16 residues. Deletions cut 4 bases from V and 3 bases from J, with 15 bases between. CDR3 nucleotide sequence: TGTGCCAGCAGCTCAAGAAGCGGGACAGACACCGGGGAGCTGTTTTTT. Translating gives CASSSRSGTDTGELFF.

This clone was counted only a few times. The chain has TRBV15 and TRBJ1-1; D uncertain. V gave up 0 bases and J gave up 2 bases, with 16 bases separating them. The CDR3 runs 17 residues. Germline CDR1 LNHNV, CDR2 YYDKDF (reference sequence). CDR3 coding DNA: TGTGCCACCAGCAGAGAAGCCCATTCCTACTTAAACACTGAAGCTTTCTTT. This sequence encodes CATSREAHSYLNTEAFF.

This clone has just a few counts. One end of the junction is discordant with germline, which a read error may explain. The chain joins TRBV7-9 to TRBJ2-7, with D perhaps matching TRBD1 (6 bases). The CDR3 is 13 amino acids. Germline V gene lookup returns CDR1 SEHNR and CDR2 FQNEAQ (reference sequence). CDR3 amino acids: CASSPARQARPNF. CDR3 sequence (DNA): TGTGCCAGCAGCCCAGCACGACAGGCTCGGCCTAACTTC.

The rearrangement joins TRBV5-1 to TRBJ2-5; TRBD1 aligns across 7 bases. With V trimmed by 6 bases and J by 0 bases, 8 bases remained unmatched. The CDR3 spans 15 residues. The germline CDR1 and CDR2 sequences are SGHRS and YFSETQ. For the CDR3, the DNA is TGCGCCAGCATGGGTCGGGACAGCCACCAAGAGACCCAGTACTTC. Protein: CASMGRDSHQETQYF.

The chain recombines TRBV4-3 with TRBJ2-1; TRBD1 matches 8 bases. The CDR3 contains 15 residues. The junction had 17 bases not matched to a gene; V was cut back by 4 bases and J by 15 bases. Germline assignment: CDR1 LGHNA and CDR2 YSLEER. The CDR3 DNA is TGCGCCAGCAGCCCTGGTCGGACAGGGCCGGGCGACCGGTTCTTC. Translation gives CASSPGRTGPGDRFF.

The V call is TRBV18, the J call TRBJ2-7; 10 bases agree with TRBD1. The CDR3 is made up of 18 amino acids. With V trimmed by 1 base and J by 6 bases, 15 bases remained unmatched. Per germline, CDR1 KGHSH and CDR2 LQKENI. This chain's CDR3 is CASSPQGSTGGGFGEQYF. Here the CDR3 DNA reads TGTGCCAGCTCACCACAAGGGTCGACAGGGGGCGGGTTCGGCGAGCAGTACTTC.

CDR3 sequence reads: CASNLQGVYEQYF. CDR3 coding DNA: TGTGCCAGCAACTTACAGGGAGTCTACGAGCAGTACTTC. The rearrangement uses TRBV28 and TRBJ2-7; D is possibly TRBD1 (6 bases). Deletions cut 7 bases from V and 3 bases from J, with 13 bases between. The germline gives CDR1 MDHEN, CDR2 SYDVKM. The length of the CDR3 is 13 residues.

V and J are TRBV4-2 and TRBJ2-1; D might be TRBD1 or TRBD2, each matching 6 bases. The CDR3 spans 16 residues. V lost 0 bases and J lost 6, with 15 bases in between. The germline gives CDR1 LGHNA, CDR2 YNFKEQ. CDR3: CASSQEAPRGPNEQFF. The CDR3 DNA reads as TGTGCCAGCAGCCAAGAGGCCCCCCGGGGGCCCAATGAGCAGTTCTTC.